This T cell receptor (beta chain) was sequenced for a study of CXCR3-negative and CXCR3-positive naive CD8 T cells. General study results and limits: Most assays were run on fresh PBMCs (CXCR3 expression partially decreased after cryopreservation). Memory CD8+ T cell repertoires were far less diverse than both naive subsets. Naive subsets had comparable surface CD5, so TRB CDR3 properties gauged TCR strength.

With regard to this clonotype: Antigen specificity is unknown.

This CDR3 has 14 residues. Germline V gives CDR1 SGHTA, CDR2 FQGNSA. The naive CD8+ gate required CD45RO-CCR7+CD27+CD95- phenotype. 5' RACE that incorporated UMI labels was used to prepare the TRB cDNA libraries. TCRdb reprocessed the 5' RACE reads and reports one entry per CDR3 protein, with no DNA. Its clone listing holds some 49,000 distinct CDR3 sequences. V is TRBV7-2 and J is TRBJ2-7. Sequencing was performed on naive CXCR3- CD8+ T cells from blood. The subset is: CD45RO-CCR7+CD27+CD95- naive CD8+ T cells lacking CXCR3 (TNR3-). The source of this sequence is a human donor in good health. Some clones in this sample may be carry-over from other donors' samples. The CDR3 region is CASSLGGIAYEQYF. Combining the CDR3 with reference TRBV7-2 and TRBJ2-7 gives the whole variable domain GAGVSQSPSNKVTEKGKDVELRCDPISGHTALYWYRQSLGQGLEFLIYFQGNSAPDKSGLPSDRFSAERTGGSVSTLTIQRTQQEDSAVYLCASSLGGIAYEQYFGPGTRLTVT.